This TCR beta chain appears in the sequencing data of a study of early T cells in non-severe SARS-CoV-2 infection (dated by TCRdb to the early 2020s). Context from the whole study: Because TCR sequencing relied on bulk RNA taken from unsorted whole blood, pairing of alpha and beta chains was not possible.

The study was a case-control design nested within a healthcare worker cohort in London, UK, with weekly nasopharyngeal swab PCR tests and blood sampling. Between 23 and 31 March 2020, the week of the UK lockdown, healthcare workers were enrolled and then followed up weekly for as long as 16 weeks. Library preparation was by 5' RACE. The sequencer listed for this sample is NextSeq 500. Unique molecular identifiers were attached to individual cDNA molecules in the TCR library protocol so that sequencing error and PCR bias could be corrected. Both TCR alpha and beta chains were sequenced, and tight co-correlation was observed between alpha and beta sequence abundances in each sample. The authors' pipeline ran thus. Decombinator V4 was used to annotate TCR sequences for V gene, J gene and CDR3. Expanded TCRs were defined as changing significantly between any two time points under a Poisson model with p below 0.0001. Abundances of TCRs were expressed as counts per million after normalisation to the total number of TCRs sequenced in each sample. MAIT TCRs were defined by TRAV1-2 paired with TRAJ12, TRAJ20 or TRAJ33, and iNKT TCRs by TRAV10 paired with TRAJ18. VDJdb, accessed 1 November 2021, was searched for CMV, EBV and SARS-CoV-2 annotated TCRs, with TCRs annotated for multiple antigens excluded. TCRdb reprocessed the public reads (quality trimming at Q25 with fastp, clone calling with MiXCR) and kept in-frame beta chains. Every distinct CDR3 protein forms one entry, paired with its most common genes and DNA. The authors' filters were not applied to this entry. The sample table shows roughly 53,000 distinct CDR3 sequences, and 10% are seen once. Jointly, the top ten make up roughly 4.5% of the sample.

CDR1 and CDR2 (SGDLS, YYNGEE) derive from the germline V gene. CDR3 length: 17 amino acids, cysteine to phenylalanine. The kept DNA is CDR3 alone, 51 bases in frame from the first base. V and J are truncated by 0 bases and 3 bases respectively, leaving an intervening sequence of 17 bases. What the research found in general, with its limitations: VDJdb matching was skewed toward anti-spike CD8 responses and likely underestimated virus-specific expansions by missing private and CD4 specificities.

In this sample, this clonotype turned up many times. This clone's antigen is unknown. Base quality data are lacking; no much larger clone is found one base away. Recombination linked TRBV9 to TRBJ2-3; no confident D gene assignment can be made. The TCR comes from an adult who was a healthcare worker with PCR-confirmed SARS-CoV-2 infection or an uninfected control (not recorded which). The specimen was whole blood. The CDR3 here reads CASSVGIRSLTTDTQYF. The base sequence is TGTGCCAGCAGCGTAGGGATCCGGAGCCTCACTACAGATACGCAGTATTTT.